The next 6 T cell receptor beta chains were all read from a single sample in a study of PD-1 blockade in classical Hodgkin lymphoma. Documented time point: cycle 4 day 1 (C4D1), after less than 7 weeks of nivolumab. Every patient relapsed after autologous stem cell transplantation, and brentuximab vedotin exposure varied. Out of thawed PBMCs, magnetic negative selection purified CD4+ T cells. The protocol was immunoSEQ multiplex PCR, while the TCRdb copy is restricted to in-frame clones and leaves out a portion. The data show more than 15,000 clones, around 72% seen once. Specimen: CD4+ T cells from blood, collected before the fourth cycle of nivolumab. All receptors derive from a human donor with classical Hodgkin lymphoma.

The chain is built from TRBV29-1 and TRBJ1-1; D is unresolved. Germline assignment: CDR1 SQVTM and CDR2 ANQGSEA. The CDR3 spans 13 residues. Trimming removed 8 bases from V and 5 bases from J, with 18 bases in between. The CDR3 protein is CSSKSGVGTEAFF. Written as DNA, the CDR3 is TGCAGCTCCAAATCCGGGGTGGGGACTGAAGCTTTCTTT.

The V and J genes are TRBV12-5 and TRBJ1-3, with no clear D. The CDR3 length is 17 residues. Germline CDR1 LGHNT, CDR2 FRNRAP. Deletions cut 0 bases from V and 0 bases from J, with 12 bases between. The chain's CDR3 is CASGLVVGSNSGNTIYF. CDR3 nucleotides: TGTGCTAGTGGTTTGGTAGTCGGCAGCAACTCTGGAAACACCATATATTTT. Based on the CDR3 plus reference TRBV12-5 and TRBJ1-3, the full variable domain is DARVTQTPRHKVTEMGQEVTMRCQPILGHNTVFWYRQTMMQGLELLAYFRNRAPLDDSGMPKDRFSAEMPDATLATLKIQPSEPRDSAVYFCASGLVVGSNSGNTIYFGEGSWLTVV.

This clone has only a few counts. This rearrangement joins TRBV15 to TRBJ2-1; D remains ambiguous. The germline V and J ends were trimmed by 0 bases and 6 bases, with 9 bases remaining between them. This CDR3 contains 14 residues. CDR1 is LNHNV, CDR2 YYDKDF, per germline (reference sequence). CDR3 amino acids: CATSRDGLSNEQFF. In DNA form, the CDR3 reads TGTGCCACCAGCAGAGATGGGCTGAGCAATGAGCAGTTCTTC.

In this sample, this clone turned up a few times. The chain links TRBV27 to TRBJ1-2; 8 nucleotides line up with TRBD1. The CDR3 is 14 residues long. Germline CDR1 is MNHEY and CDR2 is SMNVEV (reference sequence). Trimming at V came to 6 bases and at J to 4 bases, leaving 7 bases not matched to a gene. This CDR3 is CASRPDRGSYGYTF. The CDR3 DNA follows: TGTGCCAGCAGACCCGACAGGGGTTCCTATGGCTACACCTTC.

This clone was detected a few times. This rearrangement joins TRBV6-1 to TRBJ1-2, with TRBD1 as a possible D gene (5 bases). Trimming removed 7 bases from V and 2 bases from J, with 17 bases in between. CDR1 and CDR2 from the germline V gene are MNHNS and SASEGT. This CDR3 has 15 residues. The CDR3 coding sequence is TGTGCCAGCACCGAAGGCCAGGGATCAAACTATGGCTACACCTTC. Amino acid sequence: CASTEGQGSNYGYTF.

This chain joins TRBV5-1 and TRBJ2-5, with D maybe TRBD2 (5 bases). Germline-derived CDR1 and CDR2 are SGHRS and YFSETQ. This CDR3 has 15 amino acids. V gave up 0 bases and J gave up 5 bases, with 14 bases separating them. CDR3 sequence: CASSLAGTSRETQYF. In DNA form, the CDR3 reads TGCGCCAGCAGCTTGGCCGGAACTAGTCGGGAGACCCAGTACTTC.